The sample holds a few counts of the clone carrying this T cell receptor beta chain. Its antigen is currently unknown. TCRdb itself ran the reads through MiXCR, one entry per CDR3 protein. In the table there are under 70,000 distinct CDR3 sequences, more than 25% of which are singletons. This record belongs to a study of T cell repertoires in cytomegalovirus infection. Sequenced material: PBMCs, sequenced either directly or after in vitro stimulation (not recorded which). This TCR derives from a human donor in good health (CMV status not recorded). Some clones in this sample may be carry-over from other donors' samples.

The CDR3 is CASSQDSFAPLHF. The CDR3 DNA reads as TGTGCCAGCAGCCAAGACTCATTTGCGCCCCTCCACTTT. This chain connects TRBV7-2 to TRBJ1-6, with no clear D. V was pared by 5 bases and J by 13 bases, with 15 bases between. The CDR3 has 13 residues. Germline values: CDR1 SGHTA, CDR2 FQGNSA.